Detailed here is one T cell receptor beta chain. Its antigen remains unidentified. The CDR3 sequence is 16 residues long. V was cut by 1 base and J by 0 bases, with 7 bases left in between. Germline V lookup: CDR1 LGHNA, CDR2 YNFKEQ. TCRdb re-analysed the reads in MiXCR, keeping a single row per CDR3 protein. The profile shows fewer than 350,000 distinct CDR3 sequences, 17% of them singletons. The data originate from a study of T cell repertoires in cytomegalovirus infection. Study-wide results and limits: Accumulated public TCR beta family frequency recognized individuals carrying CMV together with the relevant HLA. In two of eight donors, the top clonotype was HLA-C-restricted CMV-specific.

The sequencing input was PBMCs. The TCR was taken from a human donor in good health (CMV status not recorded). Some clones in this sample may be carry-over from other donors' samples. The V and J genes are TRBV4-2 and TRBJ2-6, with D unclear. The CDR3 DNA is TGTGCCAGCAGCCAAGGAGCCCGCTCTGGGGCCAACGTCCTGACTTTC. Its translation is CASSQGARSGANVLTF.